A selection of T cell receptor beta chains follows, all from one sample in a study of CD8 T cells in ankylosing spondylitis. Via MiXCR, TCRdb re-called the 5' RACE reads, giving one row per CDR3 protein. The table shows 250,000 or so distinct CDR3 sequences, with roughly a tenth occurring only once. The sequenced sample consisted of blood, either unsorted or a sorted T cell fraction (not recorded which). The origin of the receptors is a male donor with ankylosing spondylitis or in good health (not recorded which). Both conserved end residues are part of each CDR3. A D gene is named only where the DNA matches it firmly. Clone size is shown for a subset of rows, as once, few, many or a class of expanded clone.

d_gene,v_gene,abundance,j_gene,len,CDR3nt,CDR3aa
-,TRBV12-3/TRBV12-4,many,TRBJ2-1,14,TGTGCCAGCAGTCGCCCGGGAGCCCCATATGAGCAGTTCTTC,CASSRPGAPYEQFF
TRBD1,TRBV20-1,-,TRBJ1-2,14,TGCAGTGCTGGACTTGGGACAGGACGGCATGGCTACACCTTC,CSAGLGTGRHGYTF
-,TRBV10-3,many,TRBJ2-2,12,TGTGCCATCAGCGAACCTACCGGGGAGCTGTTTTTT,CAISEPTGELFF
-,TRBV20-1,many,TRBJ1-1,12,TGCAGTGCTAGTGACAGAAACACTGAAGCTTTCTTT,CSASDRNTEAFF
-,TRBV5-1,many,TRBJ2-2,15,TGCGCCAGCAGCTTGGCTCGGCGGGACACCGGGGAGCTGTTTTTT,CASSLARRDTGELFF
-,TRBV11-2,many,TRBJ1-3,17,TGTGCCAGCAGCTTGGGAGGGGGTCGGATCTCTGGAAACACCATATATTTT,CASSLGGGRISGNTIYF
-,TRBV5-1,many,TRBJ1-1,15,TGCGCCAGCAGCTCAGCCGGGACAAGTAACACTGAAGCTTTCTTT,CASSSAGTSNTEAFF
-,TRBV10-3,many,TRBJ2-5,12,TGTGCCATCAGTGATAAGGGAGAGACCCAGTACTTC,CAISDKGETQYF
-,TRBV7-2,many,TRBJ2-2,14,TGTGCCAGCAGCCGGACTTCGAACACCGGGGAGCTGTTTTTT,CASSRTSNTGELFF
TRBD2,TRBV10-3,many,TRBJ2-7,15,TGTGCCACGACCCGCGAAGCGGGAGGGCCAAGCGAGCAGTACTTC,CATTREAGGPSEQYF
-,TRBV3-1,many,TRBJ1-3,18,TGTGCCAGCAGCCAAGATCTTGGAGGGTTCGGCTCTGGAAACACCATATATTTT,CASSQDLGGFGSGNTIYF
TRBD1,TRBV7-2,many,TRBJ1-2,17,TGTGCCAGCAGTCACGGACAGGGAAGTTTTCTGAACTATGGCTACACCTTC,CASSHGQGSFLNYGYTF
-,TRBV15,many,TRBJ1-2,14,TGTGCCACCAGCGAAGCCGGGCTTAACTATGGCTACACCTTC,CATSEAGLNYGYTF
-,TRBV5-1,many,TRBJ1-6,16,TGCGCCAGCAGCGCCATCGGGGGGCAAGGTAATTCACCCCTCCACTTT,CASSAIGGQGNSPLHF
TRBD1,TRBV5-1,many,TRBJ2-1,15,TGCGCCAGCAGCTGGACAGGGGGCCTCTACAATGAGCAGTTCTTC,CASSWTGGLYNEQFF
TRBD2,TRBV20-1,many,TRBJ2-4,15,TGCAGTGCTACTGGACTAGCGGGAGGACTTGACATTCAGTACTTC,CSATGLAGGLDIQYF
TRBD1,TRBV5-1,many,TRBJ2-7,15,TGCGCCAGCAGCTTGGGACAGGGTCCGACCTACGAGCAGTACTTC,CASSLGQGPTYEQYF
TRBD1,TRBV6-5,many,TRBJ1-4,15,TGTGCCAGCAGTTCCGAAACAGGGGGGGAGGAAAAACTGTTTTTT,CASSSETGGEEKLFF
TRBD1,TRBV20-1,many,TRBJ1-1,14,TGCAGTGCTAGACTGGGGACAGTGGGCACTGAAGCTTTCTTT,CSARLGTVGTEAFF
-,TRBV18,many,TRBJ1-3,17,TGTGCCAGCTCACAATACGCAGATCTAAGCTCTGGAAACACCATATATTTT,CASSQYADLSSGNTIYF
-,TRBV20-1,many,TRBJ2-7,11,TGCAGTGCTAGAGCGGAGTACGAGCAGTACTTC,CSARAEYEQYF
-,TRBV27,-,TRBJ1-1,13,TGTGCCAGCAGTATGGCGTCAGGGAGGGAAGCTTTCTTT,CASSMASGREAFF
TRBD2,TRBV9,many,TRBJ2-2,16,TGTGCCAGCAGCGATTCCTCTCTAGCGGGAGCCGGGGAGCTGTTTTTT,CASSDSSLAGAGELFF
TRBD1,TRBV2,many,TRBJ2-2,14,TGTGCCAGCACCCGACAGGGGACCACCGGGGAGCTGTTTTTT,CASTRQGTTGELFF
-,TRBV12-3/TRBV12-4,many,TRBJ1-3,15,TGTGCCAGCAGTTTAGGGACCGACTCTGGAAACACCATATATTTT,CASSLGTDSGNTIYF
TRBD2,TRBV12-3/TRBV12-4,-,TRBJ2-7,14,TGTGCCAGCAGTTTTCTGCGGGAGGGCTCCGAGCAGTACTTC,CASSFLREGSEQYF
-,TRBV20-1,many,TRBJ2-7,19,TGCAGTGCTGCCCAGTTAGGCAAGGACCTCGGGTCACCGCCCTACGAGCAGTACTTC,CSAAQLGKDLGSPPYEQYF
-,TRBV6-5,once,TRBJ2-1,14,TGTGCCAGCAGTTACCTTACAGGGCCCGGGGAGCAGTTCTTC,CASSYLTGPGEQFF
-,TRBV6-1,many,TRBJ1-1,14,TGTGCCAGCAGTGACCAGGGCGTTCACACTGAAGCTTTCTTT,CASSDQGVHTEAFF
-,TRBV12-3/TRBV12-4,-,TRBJ2-7,14,TGTGCCAGCAGATATAGGGTGGGTGCCTACGAGCAGTACTTC,CASRYRVGAYEQYF
TRBD2,TRBV7-8,-,TRBJ2-1,16,TGTGCCAGCAGCTTAGCGCGGCTAGCGGCCGACAATGAGCAGTTCTTC,CASSLARLAADNEQFF